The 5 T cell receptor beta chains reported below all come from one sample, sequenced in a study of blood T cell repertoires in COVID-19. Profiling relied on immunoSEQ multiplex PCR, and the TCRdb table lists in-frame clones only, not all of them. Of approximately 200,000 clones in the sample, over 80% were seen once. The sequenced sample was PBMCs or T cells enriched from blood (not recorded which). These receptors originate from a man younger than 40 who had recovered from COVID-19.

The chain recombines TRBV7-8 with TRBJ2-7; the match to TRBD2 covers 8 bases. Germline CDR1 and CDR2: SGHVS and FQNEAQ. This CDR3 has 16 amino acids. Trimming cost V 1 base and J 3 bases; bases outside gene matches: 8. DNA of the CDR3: TGTGCCAGCAGCTTAGAGTTGGGCGGGGGGTTCTACGAGCAGTACTTC. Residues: CASSLELGGGFYEQYF.

The CDR3 nucleotides are TGTGCCAGCAGCCAAGATCTCAGGGGGGCTTTCTTT. It translates to CASSQDLRGAFF. V gene TRBV14 combines with J gene TRBJ1-1; 7 bases agree with TRBD1. CDR1 SGHDN and CDR2 FVKESK come from the germline V gene. The CDR3 covers 12 residues. Unmatched junction bases numbered 3, after V lost 0 bases and J lost 11 bases.

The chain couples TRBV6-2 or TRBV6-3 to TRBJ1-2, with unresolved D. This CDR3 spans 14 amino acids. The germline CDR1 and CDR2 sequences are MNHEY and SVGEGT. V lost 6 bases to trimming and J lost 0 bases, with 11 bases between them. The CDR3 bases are TGTGCCAGCAGCCAGGAGTACTCTAACTATGGCTACACCTTC. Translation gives CASSQEYSNYGYTF.

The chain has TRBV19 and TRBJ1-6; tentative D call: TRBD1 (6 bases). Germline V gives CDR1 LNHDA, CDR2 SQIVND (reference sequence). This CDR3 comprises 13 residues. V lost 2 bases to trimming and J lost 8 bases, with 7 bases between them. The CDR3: CASSIKGDSPLHF. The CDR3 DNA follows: TGTGCCAGTAGTATAAAGGGGGATTCACCCCTCCACTTT.

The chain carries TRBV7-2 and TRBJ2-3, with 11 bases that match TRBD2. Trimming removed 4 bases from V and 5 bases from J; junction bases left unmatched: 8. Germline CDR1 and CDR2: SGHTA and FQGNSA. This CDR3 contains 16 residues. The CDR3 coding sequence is TGTGCCAGCAGCTCGGGACTAGCGGACCCGGTAGATACGCAGTATTTT. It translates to CASSSGLADPVDTQYF.